These 17 T cell receptor beta chains were all obtained from the same sample, sequenced in a study of CXCR3-negative and CXCR3-positive naive CD8 T cells. Through 5' RACE with UMI labels, the TRB cDNA libraries were prepared. TCRdb re-called the 5' RACE reads, yielding one record per CDR3 amino acid sequence without DNA. The sample table sets out tens of thousands of distinct CDR3 sequences. Sample: memory CD8+ T cells from blood. Receptors originate from a human donor in good health. Some clones in this sample may be carry-over from other donors' samples.

The chain employs TRBV7-3 and TRBJ2-1; TCRdb designates TRBD1, a call that cannot be tested without DNA. Germline-derived CDR1 and CDR2 are SGHTA and FQGTGA. The CDR3 has 15 amino acids. The chain's CDR3 is CASSLQGASYNEQFF. The full variable domain, its missing parts supplied by reference TRBV7-3 and TRBJ2-1, is GAGVSQTPSNKVTEKGKYVELRCDPISGHTALYWYRQSLGQGPEFLIYFQGTGAADDSGLPNDRFFAVRPEGSVSTLKIQRTERGDSAVYLCASSLQGASYNEQFFGPGTRLTVL.

CDR3 residues: CASSLSARPQHF. This chain uses TRBV28 with TRBJ1-5. The germline CDR1 and CDR2 sequences are MDHEN and SYDVKM. There are 12 residues in the CDR3.

The rearrangement uses TRBV9 and TRBJ2-3. Per the germline V gene, CDR1 is SGDLS and CDR2 is YYNGEE. This CDR3 contains 15 residues. CDR3 amino acids: CASSVAFGSADTQYF. Full variable domain (missing parts from reference TRBV9 and TRBJ2-3): DSGVTQTPKHLITATGQRVTLRCSPRSGDLSVYWYQQSLDQGLQFLIQYYNGEERAKGNILERFSAQQFPDLHSELNLSSLELGDSALYFCASSVAFGSADTQYFGPGTRLTVL.

The rearrangement joins TRBV7-6 to TRBJ2-1; TCRdb lists TRBD2, though no DNA is available to test this call. Germline values: CDR1 SGHVS, CDR2 FNYEAQ. The CDR3 is 15 residues long. CDR3 sequence: CASSSSSGPYNEQFF.

This chain's CDR3 is CASFSGSESSYEQYF. The rearrangement links TRBV10-3 to TRBJ2-7; no DNA is available, so the TRBD2 call from TCRdb remains unchecked. Per germline, CDR1 ENHRY and CDR2 SYGVKD. This CDR3 has 15 amino acids.

V is TRBV21-1 and J is TRBJ2-5; absent DNA, TCRdb's TRBD2 call cannot be checked. TRBV21-1 is noted as a pseudogene. The CDR3 length is 15 residues. The CDR3 loop is CASSKAGRVSETQYF.

V is TRBV6-5 and J is TRBJ2-7. The germline gives CDR1 MNHEY, CDR2 SVGAGI. CDR3 size: 13 residues. The CDR3 is CASSSAGPYEQYF.

V is TRBV20-1 and J is TRBJ2-5. This CDR3 contains 15 residues. Germline-derived CDR1 and CDR2 are DFQATT and SNEGSKA (reference sequence). CDR3 in amino acids: CSASLAERNPETQYF.

The chain joins TRBV25-1 to TRBJ2-1; TCRdb's D call of TRBD1 is untestable without DNA. Germline CDR1 and CDR2: MGHDK and SYGVNS. This CDR3 region has 14 residues. CDR3 sequence reads: CASSVSQGRNEQFF.

The chain links TRBV7-6 to TRBJ1-1. The CDR3 is 14 residues long. In germline, CDR1 is SGHVS, CDR2 FNYEAQ. The CDR3 here is CASSLELQNTEAFF.

The rearrangement uses TRBV12-5 and TRBJ2-5; TCRdb reports TRBD1, a call that lacks DNA to check it against. This CDR3 comprises 13 residues. The germline V gene encodes CDR1 LGHNT and CDR2 FRNRAP. The CDR3 spells CASGSGHRETQYF.

The V gene is TRBV29-1, the J gene TRBJ2-5; TCRdb names TRBD1, which stays unverified in the absence of DNA. The CDR3 covers 12 residues. Germline-derived CDR1 and CDR2 are SQVTM and ANQGSEA. Here the CDR3 reads CSVETAQETQYF. The whole variable domain, filled in from reference TRBV29-1 and TRBJ2-5, reads SAVISQKPSRDICQRGTSLTIQCQVDSQVTMMFWYRQQPGQSLTLIATANQGSEATYESGFVIDKFPISRPNLTFSTLTVSNMSPEDSSIYLCSVETAQETQYFGPGTRLLVL.

CDR3 loop: CSPWGEDYGYTF. The V and J genes are TRBV29-1 and TRBJ1-2; as DNA is missing, the TRBD1 call by TCRdb cannot be tested. The germline gives CDR1 SQVTM, CDR2 ANQGSEA. This CDR3 contains 12 residues.

This rearrangement joins TRBV25-1 to TRBJ2-7; TCRdb selects TRBD1, and the lack of DNA leaves this call unchecked. Per germline, CDR1 MGHDK and CDR2 SYGVNS. The CDR3 is 13 amino acids. CDR3 protein: CASSEDSYYEQYF.

The chain couples TRBV29-1 to TRBJ2-7; TCRdb gives TRBD1 as the D gene, but with no DNA this cannot be confirmed. CDR1 is SQVTM, CDR2 ANQGSEA, per germline. This CDR3 spans 12 amino acids. This CDR3 is CSVEDGTYEQYF.

The chain employs TRBV20-1 and TRBJ1-2. Germline lookup yields CDR1 DFQATT and CDR2 SNEGSKA (reference sequence). The CDR3 has 13 amino acids. CDR3 sequence reads: CSAIGGDLYGYTF.

The chain employs TRBV29-1 and TRBJ2-7; the D gene TCRdb calls, TRBD2, cannot be checked with no DNA. Germline V lookup: CDR1 SQVTM, CDR2 ANQGSEA. The length of the CDR3 is 16 residues. Here the CDR3 reads CSVDGTSGAPSYEQYF.